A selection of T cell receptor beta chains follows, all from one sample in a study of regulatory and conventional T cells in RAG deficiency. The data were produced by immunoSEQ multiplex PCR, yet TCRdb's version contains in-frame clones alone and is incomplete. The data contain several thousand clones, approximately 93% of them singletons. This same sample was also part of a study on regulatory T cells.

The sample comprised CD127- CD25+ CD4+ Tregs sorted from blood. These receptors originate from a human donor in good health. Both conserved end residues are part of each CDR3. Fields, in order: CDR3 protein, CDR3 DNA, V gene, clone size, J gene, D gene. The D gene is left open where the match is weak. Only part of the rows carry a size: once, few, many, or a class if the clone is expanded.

CASSPSGFYEQYF,TGTGCCAGCTCACCATCAGGGTTCTACGAGCAGTACTTC,TRBV18,NA,TRBJ2-7,NA
CASSLVGGGYEQYF,TGCGCCAGCAGCTTGGTGGGAGGCGGGTACGAGCAGTACTTC,TRBV5-1,NA,TRBJ2-7,NA
CASRGGGQETQYF,TGTGCCAGCAGAGGCGGGGGGCAAGAGACCCAGTACTTC,TRBV5-4,NA,TRBJ2-5,TRBD2
CASSDAFLAGGGKGQYF,TGCGCCAGCAGTGACGCCTTTTTAGCGGGGGGGGGAAAGGGCCAGTACTTC,TRBV10-2,NA,TRBJ2-5,TRBD2
CAWSPSGEAFF,TGTGCCTGGAGCCCTTCAGGAGAAGCTTTCTTT,TRBV30,NA,TRBJ1-1,NA
CASSPFRQGRETQYF,TGTGCCAGCAGTCCGTTCCGACAGGGGAGAGAGACCCAGTACTTC,TRBV6-1,NA,TRBJ2-5,TRBD1
CASRAEGQIYGYTF,TGTGCCAGCAGAGCCGAGGGACAGATCTATGGCTACACCTTC,TRBV6-6,NA,TRBJ1-2,TRBD1
CSARTGVTGELFF,TGCAGCGCCCGGACAGGGGTCACCGGGGAGCTGTTTTTT,TRBV29-1,NA,TRBJ2-2,TRBD1
CASSLVGGGAEAFF,TGTGCCAGCAGCTTGGTGGGGGGAGGCGCTGAAGCTTTCTTT,TRBV7-3,NA,TRBJ1-1,NA
CATSRDLADRGRAFF,TGTGCCACCAGCAGAGATTTGGCCGACAGGGGTCGAGCTTTCTTT,TRBV15,once,TRBJ1-1,TRBD1
CASSYSWRGLTEAFF,TGTGCCAGCAGTTACTCGTGGCGGGGGCTCACTGAAGCTTTCTTT,TRBV6-5,NA,TRBJ1-1,NA
CASSYGQVWFDTEAFF,TGTGCCAGCAGTTACGGACAGGTCTGGTTCGACACTGAAGCTTTCTTT,TRBV6-6,few,TRBJ1-1,TRBD1
CASRGAGNYNEQFF,TGTGCCAGCAGAGGGGCGGGAAACTACAATGAGCAGTTCTTC,TRBV6-1,NA,TRBJ2-1,NA
CASSFGGAPNEKLFF,TGTGCCAGCAGTTTTGGGGGCGCTCCTAATGAAAAACTGTTTTTT,TRBV27,NA,TRBJ1-4,NA
CASRWGQGNTGELFF,TGTGCCAGCAGATGGGGACAGGGGAACACCGGGGAGCTGTTTTTT,TRBV2,NA,TRBJ2-2,TRBD1
CASSLFVPGTGEDEQYF,TGTGCCAGCAGTTTATTCGTCCCCGGGACAGGAGAAGACGAGCAGTACTTC,TRBV27,NA,TRBJ2-7,TRBD1
CASSNNEQFF,TGTGCCAGCAGTAACAATGAGCAGTTCTTC,TRBV5-5,NA,TRBJ2-1,NA
CASSLGAGYTDTQYF,TGCGCCAGCAGCTTGGGGGCAGGGTACACAGATACGCAGTATTTT,TRBV5-1,NA,TRBJ2-3,NA
CASRGGVNEKLFF,TGTGCCTCCCGGGGGGGGGTTAATGAAAAACTGTTTTTT,TRBV6-5,NA,TRBJ1-4,NA
CASSPRDSEAFF,TGTGCCAGTAGTCCTCGGGACTCTGAAGCTTTCTTT,TRBV19,NA,TRBJ1-1,NA
CASSYGRAPNQPQHF,TGTGCCAGCAGTTACGGCAGGGCGCCTAATCAGCCCCAGCATTTT,TRBV6-5,large,TRBJ1-5,NA
CASSPITGGANTEAFF,TGTGCCAGTAGCCCTATAACAGGGGGCGCGAACACTGAAGCTTTCTTT,TRBV19,NA,TRBJ1-1,TRBD1
CASSQEGQGGNTGELFF,TGCGCCAGCAGCCAAGAAGGACAGGGGGGAAACACCGGGGAGCTGTTTTTT,TRBV4-3,NA,TRBJ2-2,TRBD1
CASRRRQRNTEAFF,TGCGCCAGCAGAAGGCGACAGAGGAACACTGAAGCTTTCTTT,TRBV5-1,NA,TRBJ1-1,NA
CASSLGRGLEQYF,TGCGCCAGCAGCTTGGGCAGGGGTCTCGAGCAGTACTTC,TRBV5-1,NA,TRBJ2-7,NA